Sequencing of this T cell receptor beta chain was carried out in a study of OX40 agonist ivuxolimab in advanced cancers. Study details: All patients had ivuxolimab intravenously every 2 weeks at 0.01 to 10 mg/kg.

Using immunoSEQ multiplex PCR, the repertoire was profiled, and TCRdb retains in-frame clones only, with some absent. The sample holds tens of thousands of clones, 89% seen once. Germline trimming cut 6 bases from V and 6 bases from J; bases unmatched to any gene: 5. The CDR3 totals 13 residues. The V gene's germline CDR1 is MDHEN and CDR2 SYDVKM. As concerns this clone: What it binds is unknown.

Baseline, cycle 4 day 1, and cycle 7 day 1 were the blood sampling points. Regarding the study as a whole: Low clonal expansion, among the lowest seen, marked partial responders at 0.1-3.0 mg/kg. Antigen specificity remained undetermined for the expanded peripheral T cells.

The receptor comes from an adult with an advanced solid tumor such as melanoma, head and neck, liver or kidney cancer. This sample comprised CD4+ or CD8+ T cells sorted from blood, obtained in a trial of the OX40 agonist ivuxolimab. The genes are TRBV28 and TRBJ2-7; 10 nucleotides match TRBD1. The CDR3 region has the DNA TGTGCCAGCAGGCGACAGGGGGCGATCGAGCAGTACTTC. Amino acid sequence: CASRRQGAIEQYF.